Sequencing of this T cell receptor beta chain was carried out in a study of graft-versus-host responses after intestinal transplantation. Background on the study: Tacrolimus plus steroids were given to all recipients for roughly three years, preceded by anti-thymocyte globulin induction.

Note on this clone: Its antigen remains unknown.

Assay: immunoSEQ multiplex PCR; the TCRdb copy retains only in-frame clones and omits some. The sample carries about 96,000 clones, around 90% recorded once. Findings of the study overall: Recipient bone marrow held GvH clones, some seen earlier in ileum or blood.

The V gene's germline CDR1 is SGDLS and CDR2 YYNGEE. V lost 4 bases, J lost 1 base, and 15 bases lay in between. CDR3 length: 16 amino acids. The chain combines TRBV9 with TRBJ2-1; a possible D gene is TRBD1 (6 bases). The source is a human donor who received an intestinal transplant. The specimen was unstimulated CD4+ T cells sorted from spleen or lymph node cells, collected before intestinal transplant. CDR3 loop: CASSLRTAVSYNEQFF. DNA of the CDR3: TGTGCCAGCAGCCTCCGGACAGCCGTGTCCTACAATGAGCAGTTCTTC. Complete variable domain (other parts from reference TRBV9 and TRBJ2-1): DSGVTQTPKHLITATGQRVTLRCSPRSGDLSVYWYQQSLDQGLQFLIQYYNGEERAKGNILERFSAQQFPDLHSELNLSSLELGDSALYFCASSLRTAVSYNEQFFGPGTRLTVL.